The 8 T cell receptor beta chains presented below share a single source sample, sequenced in a study of cytomegalovirus exposure and HLA in healthy donors. PCR employed 60 Vbeta and 13 Jbeta primers. Sequenced by immunoSEQ multiplex PCR; TCRdb stores in-frame clones only, minus some. The sample has approximately 74,000 clones; 80% to 90% are singletons. The specimen was PBMCs. The receptors shown here come from a woman under 40 in good health and CMV-seronegative.

Remarks on this clone: Additional DNA sequences in this sample encode the identical CDR3. The chain recombines TRBV6-5 with TRBJ1-3; 7 nucleotides line up with TRBD1. CDR1 is MNHEY, CDR2 SVGAGI, per germline. The CDR3 is 14 residues long. The V and J ends lost 2 bases and 2 bases, in that order; junction bases with no gene match: 0. This CDR3 reads CASSYGTAGNTIYF. The CDR3 coding sequence is TGTGCCAGCAGTTACGGGACAGCTGGAAACACCATATATTTT.

The chain employs TRBV11-3 and TRBJ2-7, with 11 nucleotides matching TRBD1. The junction had 1 base not matched to a gene; V was cut back by 0 bases and J by 3 bases. The germline CDR1 and CDR2 sequences are SGHNT and YENEEA. This CDR3 has 15 residues. In DNA form, the CDR3 reads TGTGCCAGCAGCTTAGACGGGACAGGGGGCTACGAGCAGTACTTC. This sequence encodes CASSLDGTGGYEQYF.

This clone came up once. The J gene is TRBJ1-5, the V gene TRBV19, with 8 nucleotides matching TRBD1. Trimming took 3 bases from V and 2 from J; bases not matched to a gene: 3. This CDR3 spans 15 amino acids. Germline lookup yields CDR1 LNHDA and CDR2 SQIVND (reference sequence). The CDR3 loop reads CASSMWTGRNQPQHF. CDR3 DNA: TGTGCCAGTAGTATGTGGACAGGGCGCAATCAGCCCCAGCATTTT.

This clone was recorded once. The CDR3 bases are TGTGCCAGCAGCCAAGAAATGATCCAGGGACTATCTGGAAACACCATATATTTT. This translates into CASSQEMIQGLSGNTIYF. The genes are TRBV4-2 and TRBJ1-3; D is perhaps TRBD1 (5 bases). Germline lookup yields CDR1 LGHNA and CDR2 YNFKEQ. V lost 0 bases and J lost 1, with 16 bases in between. CDR3 size: 18 residues.

Details on this clone: A read error may account for a junction end that differs from germline. The DNA for the CDR3 is TGTGCTAGCAGCGTCAGCTCTGGAAACACCATATATTTT. Residues: CASSVSSGNTIYF. This rearrangement joins TRBV7-7 to TRBJ1-3; no definite D call. In germline, CDR1 is SSHAT, CDR2 FNYEAQ (reference sequence). This CDR3 has 13 residues.

The chain links TRBV4-2 to TRBJ2-1, with a weak D call TRBD1 (6 bases). Trimming stripped 0 bases from V and 4 bases from J, with 22 bases between. CDR3 length equals 19 residues. Germline lookup yields CDR1 LGHNA and CDR2 YNFKEQ. Here the CDR3 reads CASSQEYFGTGRGYNEQFF. In nucleotides, the CDR3 is TGTGCCAGCAGCCAAGAGTATTTTGGTACAGGGAGAGGGTACAATGAGCAGTTCTTC.

This clone was counted a few times. This chain uses TRBV7-9 with TRBJ1-2; TRBD1 might be the D (5 bases). The length of the CDR3 is 16 residues. The germline CDR1 and CDR2 sequences are SEHNR and FQNEAQ (reference sequence). V was pared by 5 bases and J by 1 base, with 17 bases between. The CDR3 loop is CASSPGHARFNYGYTF. CDR3 nucleotides: TGTGCCAGCAGCCCCGGACACGCGAGATTTAACTATGGCTACACCTTC. The full variable domain, in which reference TRBV7-9 and TRBJ1-2 provide the parts outside the CDR3, is DTGVSQNPRHKITKRGQNVTFRCDPISEHNRLYWYRQTLGQGPEFLTYFQNEAQLEKSRLLSDRFSAERPKGSFSTLEIQRTEQGDSAMYLCASSPGHARFNYGYTFGSGTRLTVV.

This chain joins TRBV19 and TRBJ1-1, with D maybe TRBD1 (5 bases). The germline V gene encodes CDR1 LNHDA and CDR2 SQIVND (reference sequence). CDR3 length: 14 amino acids. The V and J ends lost 2 bases and 2 bases respectively, with 9 bases between them. CDR3: CASSIPGINTEAFF. For the CDR3, the DNA is TGTGCCAGTAGTATACCAGGGATAAACACTGAAGCTTTCTTT. Using reference TRBV19 and TRBJ1-1 for the parts outside the CDR3, the full variable domain is DGGITQSPKYLFRKEGQNVTLSCEQNLNHDAMYWYRQDPGQGLRLIYYSQIVNDFQKGDIAEGYSVSREKKESFPLTVTSAQKNPTAFYLCASSIPGINTEAFFGQGTRLTVV.